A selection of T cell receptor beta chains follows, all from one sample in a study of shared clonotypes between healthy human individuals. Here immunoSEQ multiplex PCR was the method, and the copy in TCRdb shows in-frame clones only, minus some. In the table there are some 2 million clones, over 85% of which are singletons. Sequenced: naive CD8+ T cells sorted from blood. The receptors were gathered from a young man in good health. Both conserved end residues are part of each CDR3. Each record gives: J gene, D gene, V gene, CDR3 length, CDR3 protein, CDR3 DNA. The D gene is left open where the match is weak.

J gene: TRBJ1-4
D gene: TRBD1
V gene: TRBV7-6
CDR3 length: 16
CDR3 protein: CASSLLTTGGREKLFF
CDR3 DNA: TGTGCCAGCAGCCTCCTCACGACAGGGGGACGGGAAAAACTGTTTTTT

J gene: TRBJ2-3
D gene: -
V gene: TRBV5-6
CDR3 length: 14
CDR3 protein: CASSLDTFTDTQYF
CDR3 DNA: TGTGCCAGCAGCTTGGACACATTCACAGATACGCAGTATTTT

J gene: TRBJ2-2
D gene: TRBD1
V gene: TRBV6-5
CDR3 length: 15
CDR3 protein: CASRLTDRVTGELFF
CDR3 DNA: TGTGCCAGCAGGCTAACGGACAGGGTCACCGGGGAGCTGTTTTTT

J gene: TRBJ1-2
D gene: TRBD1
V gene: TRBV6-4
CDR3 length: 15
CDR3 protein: CASSMTGGGFDGYTF
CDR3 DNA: TGTGCCAGCAGTATGACAGGGGGAGGCTTCGATGGCTACACCTTC

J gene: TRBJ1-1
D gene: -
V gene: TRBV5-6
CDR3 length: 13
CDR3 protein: CASSLILNTEAFF
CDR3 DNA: TGTGCCAGCAGTTTAATCTTGAACACTGAAGCTTTCTTT

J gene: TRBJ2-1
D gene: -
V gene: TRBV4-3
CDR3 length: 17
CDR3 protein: CASSQDDPAVVYNEQFF
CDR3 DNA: TGCGCCAGCAGCCAAGATGACCCCGCGGTTGTTTACAATGAGCAGTTCTTC

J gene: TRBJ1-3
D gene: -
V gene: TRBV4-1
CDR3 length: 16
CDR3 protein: CASSPRRNGAGNTIYF
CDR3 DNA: TGCGCCAGCAGCCCCCGCAGGAATGGGGCTGGAAACACCATATATTTT

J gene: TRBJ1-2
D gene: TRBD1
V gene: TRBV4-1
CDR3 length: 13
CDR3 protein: CASSQGTVEGYTF
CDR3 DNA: TGCGCCAGCAGCCAGGGGACAGTTGAGGGCTACACCTTC

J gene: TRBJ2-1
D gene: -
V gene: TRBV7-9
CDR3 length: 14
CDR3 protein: CASSFRLVADEQFF
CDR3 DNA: TGTGCCAGCAGCTTTAGGTTAGTCGCGGATGAGCAGTTCTTC

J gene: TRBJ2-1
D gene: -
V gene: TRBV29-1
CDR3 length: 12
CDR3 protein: CSVDPVDNEQFF
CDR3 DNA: TGCAGCGTTGATCCTGTAGACAATGAGCAGTTCTTC

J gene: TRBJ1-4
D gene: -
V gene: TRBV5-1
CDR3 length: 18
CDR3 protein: CASSSQGTGITRGEKLFF
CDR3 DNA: TGCGCCAGCAGCTCCCAGGGGACGGGAATAACAAGGGGTGAAAAACTGTTTTTT

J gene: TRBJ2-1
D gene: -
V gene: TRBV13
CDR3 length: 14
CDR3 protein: CASSFLGGDNEQFF
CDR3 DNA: TGTGCCAGCAGCTTCCTCGGCGGAGACAATGAGCAGTTCTTC

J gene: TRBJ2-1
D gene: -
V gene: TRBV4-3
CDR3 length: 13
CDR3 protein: CASSQGVATEQFF
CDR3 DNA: TGCGCCAGCAGCCAAGGGGTAGCGACTGAGCAGTTCTTC

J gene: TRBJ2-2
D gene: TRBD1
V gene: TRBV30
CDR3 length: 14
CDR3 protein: CAWGGTGPPGELFF
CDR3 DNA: TGTGCCTGGGGAGGGACAGGGCCCCCCGGGGAGCTGTTTTTT